The clone carrying this T cell receptor (beta chain) was picked up a small number of times. This sample was included in a study of response to subunit inactivated influenza vaccine. Losses at the gene ends were 0 bases for V and 1 base for J; bases not matched to a gene: 10. The CDR3 consists of 18 residues. CDR1 is MNHEY and CDR2 is SVGAGI in the germline V gene. Via MiXCR, TCRdb re-called the RT-PCR reads, giving one row per CDR3 protein. This table holds 150,000 to 200,000 distinct CDR3 sequences, 10% to 15% found once. These data also featured in a second study, about T cells expressing NK-cell markers. That publication notes: UMI-tagged 5'RACE template switching yielded the TCR beta cDNA.

V gene TRBV6-5 combines with J gene TRBJ1-1, with 8 nucleotides matching TRBD1. This receptor was taken from a man aged 45 to 65 who received an inactivated influenza vaccine. The material sequenced was CD8+ T cells sorted from PBMCs, taken about 12 days after vaccination. CDR3 amino acids: CASSYSVDRVVPNTEAFF. In DNA form, the CDR3 reads TGTGCCAGCAGTTACTCGGTGGACAGGGTGGTTCCGAACACTGAAGCTTTCTTT.